This T cell receptor (beta chain) was sequenced for a study of cytotoxic CD8 clonotypes in ibrutinib-treated CLL. Assay: immunoSEQ multiplex PCR; the TCRdb copy retains only in-frame clones and omits some. The data contain approximately 330,000 clones, 80% of them singletons. This clone has just a few counts. The clonotype was recovered from a human donor with chronic lymphocytic leukemia. The sequencing here drew on PBMCs, taken before ibrutinib treatment.

The CDR3 coding sequence is TGTGCCAGCAGAACGGGACTCCACGAGCAGTACTTC. Its protein is CASRTGLHEQYF. The gene calls are TRBV6-5 and TRBJ2-7, with D possibly being TRBD2 (6 bases). The CDR3 length is 12 residues. Germline V gene data show CDR1 as MNHEY and CDR2 as SVGAGI. V gave up 6 bases and J gave up 5 bases, with 11 bases separating them.